Following are 5 T cell receptor beta chains from one sample sequenced in a study of shared clonotypes between healthy human individuals. This table comes from immunoSEQ multiplex PCR, and its TCRdb copy is limited to in-frame clones, with some not included. The sample consists of roughly 2 million clones, 95% of them appearing once. Sequencing input: naive CD4+ T cells sorted from blood. As to subset: CD45RA+ positively selected. The source is a man younger than 35 in good health.

This rearrangement joins TRBV2 to TRBJ1-4; D possibly corresponds to TRBD1 (6 bases). The CDR3 is 14 amino acids. The V gene's germline CDR1 is SNHLY and CDR2 FYNNEI. Trimming removed 6 bases at V and 4 bases at J, with 12 bases between. DNA for the CDR3: TGTGCCAGCAGCGGGGACACCTTTAATGAAAAACTGTTTTTT. It yields the protein CASSGDTFNEKLFF.

The V and J genes are TRBV12-2 and TRBJ1-6; the table's D call of TRBD1 was not tested on the DNA. TRBV12-2 is a pseudogene. The CDR3 loop spans 18 amino acids. Written as DNA, the CDR3 is TGTGCAAGTCGCCCGGAGTTTGGCAGGGTTATTGGTATGGGTCCCCTCCACTTT. Protein product: CASRPEFGRVIGMGPLHF.

The chain couples TRBV6-6 to TRBJ2-5; D gene ambiguous. This CDR3 region has 12 residues. Trimming cost V 3 bases and J 3 bases, with 5 bases left between them. Germline CDR1 reads MNHNY; CDR2 reads SVGAGI (reference sequence). CDR3 protein: CASSYRKETQYF. The DNA of the CDR3 is TGTGCCAGCAGTTATCGGAAAGAGACCCAGTACTTC.

On this clone itself: The sample carries other DNA sequences with the same CDR3. The J gene is TRBJ2-5, the V gene TRBV18; 9 bases align to TRBD2. Germline-derived CDR1 and CDR2 are KGHSH and LQKENI. The CDR3 loop spans 15 amino acids. V trimming: 3 bases; J trimming: 1 base; junction bases outside the gene matches: 3. CDR3 loop: CASSPGAGGQETQYF. CDR3 in DNA: TGTGCCAGCTCACCTGGAGCGGGGGGCCAAGAGACCCAGTACTTC.

This sequence joins TRBV14 and TRBJ2-1; the D gene is possibly TRBD1 (5 bases). The germline V and J ends were trimmed by 0 bases and 9 bases, with 9 bases remaining between them. Germline V gene data show CDR1 as SGHDN and CDR2 as FVKESK. This CDR3 contains 13 residues. CDR3 residues: CASSQDRGSEQFF. CDR3 coding DNA: TGTGCCAGCAGCCAAGATAGGGGCTCTGAGCAGTTCTTC.